This is a list of T cell receptor beta chains from one sample in a study of Tregs in tolerant kidney transplant recipients. Measured with immunoSEQ multiplex PCR; TCRdb has only the in-frame clones, and not every one. The sample yields 81,000 or so clones, 75% to 95% seen once. This specimen consisted of CD4+ T cells from blood (PBMCs), obtained 24 months after the transplant. The receptors stem from a human patient who received a combined kidney and bone marrow transplant. The T cells may come from the graft donor. CDR3s include the opening cysteine and the closing phenylalanine or tryptophan. Fields, in order: V gene, J gene, clone size, D gene, CDR3 protein, CDR3 DNA. The D gene is left open where the match is weak. Clone size is stated in some rows and not others, as once, few, many or a class when expanded.

v_gene: TRBV7-2
j_gene: TRBJ2-7
abundance: .
d_gene: TRBD2
CDR3aa: CASSLITGGGGEQYF
CDR3nt: TGTGCCAGCAGCTTAATTACCGGGGGGGGCGGCGAGCAGTACTTC

v_gene: TRBV7-3
j_gene: TRBJ2-3
abundance: .
d_gene: .
CDR3aa: CASSLTGGLYSTDTQYF
CDR3nt: TGTGCCAGCAGCTTAACCGGGGGACTCTATAGCACAGATACGCAGTATTTT

v_gene: TRBV7-6
j_gene: TRBJ1-2
abundance: .
d_gene: TRBD1
CDR3aa: CASSQGQGGYYGYTF
CDR3nt: TGTGCCAGCAGCCAGGGACAGGGAGGGTACTATGGCTACACCTTC

v_gene: TRBV5-6
j_gene: TRBJ2-1
abundance: .
d_gene: TRBD1
CDR3aa: CASSATRDRAFF
CDR3nt: TGTGCCAGCAGCGCCACCCGGGACAGGGCGTTCTTC

v_gene: TRBV29-1
j_gene: TRBJ2-7
abundance: .
d_gene: TRBD1
CDR3aa: CSVGTGGFSLSYEQYF
CDR3nt: TGCAGCGTTGGGACAGGGGGCTTTTCTCTCTCCTACGAGCAGTACTTC

v_gene: TRBV12-2
j_gene: TRBJ1-2
abundance: once
d_gene: .
CDR3aa: CASRLPGGYGYTF
CDR3nt: TGTGCAAGTCGCCTACCGGGGGGCTATGGCTACACCTTC

v_gene: TRBV11-3
j_gene: TRBJ2-7
abundance: .
d_gene: TRBD2
CDR3aa: CASSYPGLAGGAEQYF
CDR3nt: TGTGCCAGCAGCTACCCGGGACTAGCGGGAGGGGCCGAGCAGTACTTC

v_gene: TRBV6-6
j_gene: TRBJ2-5
abundance: .
d_gene: TRBD2
CDR3aa: CASNKGAGSLETQYF
CDR3nt: TGTGCCAGCAATAAGGGAGCGGGATCTTTAGAGACCCAGTACTTC

v_gene: TRBV11-2
j_gene: TRBJ1-2
abundance: .
d_gene: .
CDR3aa: CASSLGGDNTF
CDR3nt: TGTGCCAGCAGCTTAGGGGGAGACAACACCTTC

v_gene: TRBV30
j_gene: TRBJ2-2
abundance: .
d_gene: TRBD2
CDR3aa: CAWSAGGPGTGELFF
CDR3nt: TGTGCCTGGAGTGCGGGGGGGCCGGGCACCGGGGAGCTGTTTTTT

v_gene: TRBV6-6
j_gene: TRBJ2-2
abundance: .
d_gene: .
CDR3aa: CASRHGSTGELFF
CDR3nt: TGTGCCAGCAGACACGGGTCCACCGGGGAGCTGTTTTTT

v_gene: TRBV6-5
j_gene: TRBJ1-5
abundance: few
d_gene: .
CDR3aa: CASSTPGEPQHF
CDR3nt: TGTGCCAGCAGTACCCCAGGGGAGCCCCAGCATTTT

v_gene: TRBV6-1
j_gene: TRBJ2-6
abundance: .
d_gene: .
CDR3aa: CASSARVSGANVLTF
CDR3nt: TGTGCCAGCAGTGCGAGGGTCTCTGGGGCCAACGTCCTGACTTTC

v_gene: TRBV19
j_gene: TRBJ1-3
abundance: .
d_gene: .
CDR3aa: CASSKGQSGNTIYF
CDR3nt: TGTGCCAGTAGTAAGGGGCAGTCTGGAAACACCATATATTTT

v_gene: TRBV11-3
j_gene: TRBJ2-7
abundance: .
d_gene: .
CDR3aa: CASSLSSASYEQYF
CDR3nt: TGTGCCAGCAGCTTATCCAGCGCGTCCTACGAGCAGTACTTC

v_gene: TRBV7-9
j_gene: TRBJ2-6
abundance: .
d_gene: TRBD1
CDR3aa: CASSWGQTSGANVLTF
CDR3nt: TGTGCCAGCAGCTGGGGACAGACCTCTGGGGCCAACGTCCTGACTTTC

v_gene: TRBV5-1
j_gene: TRBJ2-3
abundance: .
d_gene: TRBD1
CDR3aa: CASSLAGQGDTQYF
CDR3nt: TGCGCCAGCAGCTTGGCCGGACAGGGAGATACGCAGTATTTT

v_gene: TRBV11-2
j_gene: TRBJ1-6
abundance: .
d_gene: TRBD1
CDR3aa: CASSSRQGHNNSPLHF
CDR3nt: TGTGCCAGCAGCTCCCGACAGGGGCATAATAATTCACCCCTCCACTTT

v_gene: TRBV10-3
j_gene: TRBJ1-2
abundance: .
d_gene: TRBD1
CDR3aa: CAISEAGQGDGYTF
CDR3nt: TGTGCCATCAGTGAGGCGGGACAGGGAGATGGCTACACCTTC

v_gene: TRBV5-5
j_gene: TRBJ2-1
abundance: .
d_gene: .
CDR3aa: CASSLLLAKRRDNEQFF
CDR3nt: TGTGCCAGCAGCTTGCTTTTGGCCAAAAGGCGGGACAATGAGCAGTTCTTC

v_gene: TRBV19
j_gene: TRBJ1-2
abundance: .
d_gene: .
CDR3aa: CASSLADSPPWSGYTF
CDR3nt: TGTGCCAGTAGTCTCGCGGACAGTCCCCCTTGGAGTGGCTACACCTTC

v_gene: TRBV9
j_gene: TRBJ2-1
abundance: .
d_gene: .
CDR3aa: CASTETVSYNEQFF
CDR3nt: TGTGCCAGCACAGAGACAGTTTCCTACAATGAGCAGTTCTTC

v_gene: TRBV7-2
j_gene: TRBJ2-1
abundance: .
d_gene: TRBD2
CDR3aa: CASSLGAGTSGMNEQFF
CDR3nt: TGTGCCAGCAGCTTAGGGGCCGGGACTAGCGGGATGAATGAGCAGTTCTTC

v_gene: TRBV9
j_gene: TRBJ2-3
abundance: .
d_gene: .
CDR3aa: CASSMRATDTQYF
CDR3nt: TGTGCCAGCAGCATGAGGGCTACAGATACGCAGTATTTT

v_gene: TRBV2
j_gene: TRBJ2-1
abundance: .
d_gene: TRBD2
CDR3aa: CASRPGLYNEQFF
CDR3nt: TGTGCCAGCAGGCCGGGACTATACAATGAGCAGTTCTTC

v_gene: TRBV5-1
j_gene: TRBJ2-7
abundance: .
d_gene: TRBD1
CDR3aa: CASSLGGSGGYEQYF
CDR3nt: TGCGCCAGCAGCTTGGGCGGGTCAGGGGGCTACGAGCAGTACTTC

v_gene: TRBV2
j_gene: TRBJ1-1
abundance: .
d_gene: .
CDR3aa: CASTLGPGAEAFF
CDR3nt: TGTGCCAGCACCTTGGGGCCTGGGGCTGAAGCTTTCTTT

v_gene: TRBV28
j_gene: TRBJ1-6
abundance: .
d_gene: .
CDR3aa: CASSLELGSNNSPLHF
CDR3nt: TGTGCCAGCAGTTTAGAATTAGGTAGCAATAATTCACCCCTCCACTTT

v_gene: TRBV21-1
j_gene: TRBJ2-1
abundance: .
d_gene: .
CDR3aa: CASSKGEMSSYNEQFF
CDR3nt: TGTGCCAGCAGCAAAGGCGAAATGAGCTCCTACAATGAGCAGTTCTTC

v_gene: TRBV10-1
j_gene: TRBJ2-7
abundance: .
d_gene: .
CDR3aa: CASSELSTTYEQYF
CDR3nt: TGCGCCAGCAGTGAGTTATCAACCACCTACGAGCAGTACTTC

v_gene: TRBV5-5
j_gene: TRBJ2-2
abundance: .
d_gene: TRBD1
CDR3aa: CASSLRGPHTGELFF
CDR3nt: TGTGCCAGCAGCTTGAGGGGGCCGCACACCGGGGAGCTGTTTTTT

v_gene: TRBV5-4
j_gene: TRBJ2-7
abundance: .
d_gene: TRBD2
CDR3aa: CASSYGLAGGNSYEQYF
CDR3nt: TGTGCCAGCAGCTACGGACTAGCGGGAGGAAACTCCTACGAGCAGTACTTC